The present TCR beta chain was sequenced within a study of T cell responses to AZD1222 COVID-19 vaccine. Here immunoSEQ multiplex PCR was the method, and the copy in TCRdb shows in-frame clones only, minus some. Of 100,000 to 150,000 clones in the sample, about 93% were seen once. This CDR3 has 16 amino acids. CDR1 is LGHDT, CDR2 YNNKEL, per germline (reference sequence). After removal of 0 bases from V and 4 bases from J, the junction contained 3 bases not matched to a gene. This sample comprised peripheral blood, obtained on day 0 of AZD1222 vaccination. The sequence was obtained from an adult in good health. The V and J genes are TRBV3-1 (or the pseudogene TRBV3-2) and TRBJ2-1; 10 nucleotides match TRBD2. The chain's CDR3 is CASSQDSGRRYNEQFF. CDR3 nucleotide sequence: TGTGCCAGCAGCCAAGATAGCGGGAGGCGATACAATGAGCAGTTCTTC.